This TCR beta chain derives from a study of early T cells in non-severe SARS-CoV-2 infection. The sample holds many counts of this clonotype. TCRdb reprocessed the 5' RACE reads via MiXCR and lists one record per CDR3 protein. Counted here are 60,000 to 70,000 distinct CDR3 sequences, 5.5% to 7% occurring once; the ten biggest clones make up 3% to 3.5%. The CDR3 sequence is 16 residues long. Trimming took off 2 bases at V and 0 bases at J, with 11 bases between the two ends. Per germline, CDR1 SGHTA and CDR2 FQGNSA. The receptor's source is an adult who was a healthcare worker with PCR-confirmed SARS-CoV-2 infection or an uninfected control (not recorded which). V usage is TRBV7-2 and J usage is TRBJ2-4; D gene ambiguous. The sample consisted of whole blood, taken at baseline. CDR3 amino acids: CASSLSGPLAKNIQYF. The DNA of the CDR3 is TGTGCCAGCAGCTTAAGTGGGCCCCTAGCCAAAAACATTCAGTACTTC.